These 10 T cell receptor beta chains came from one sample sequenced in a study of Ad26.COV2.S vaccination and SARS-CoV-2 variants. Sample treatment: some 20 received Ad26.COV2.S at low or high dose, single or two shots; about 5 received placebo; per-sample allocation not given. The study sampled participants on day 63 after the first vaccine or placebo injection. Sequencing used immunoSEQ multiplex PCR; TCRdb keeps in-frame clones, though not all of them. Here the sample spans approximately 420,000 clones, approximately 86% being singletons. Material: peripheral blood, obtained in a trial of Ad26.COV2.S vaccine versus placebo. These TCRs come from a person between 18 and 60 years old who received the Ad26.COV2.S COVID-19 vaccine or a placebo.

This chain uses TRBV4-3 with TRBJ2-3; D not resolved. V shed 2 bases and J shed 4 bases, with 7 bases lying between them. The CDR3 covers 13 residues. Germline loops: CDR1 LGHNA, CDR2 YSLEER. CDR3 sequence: CASSQQYADTQYF. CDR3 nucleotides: TGCGCCAGCAGCCAACAATACGCAGATACGCAGTATTTT.

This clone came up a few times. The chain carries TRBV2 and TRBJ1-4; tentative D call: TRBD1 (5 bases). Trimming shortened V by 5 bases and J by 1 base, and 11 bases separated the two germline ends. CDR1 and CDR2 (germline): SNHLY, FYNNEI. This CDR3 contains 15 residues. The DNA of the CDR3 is TGTGCCAGCAGTCAGATCAGGGAAACTAATGAAAAACTGTTTTTT. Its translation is CASSQIRETNEKLFF.

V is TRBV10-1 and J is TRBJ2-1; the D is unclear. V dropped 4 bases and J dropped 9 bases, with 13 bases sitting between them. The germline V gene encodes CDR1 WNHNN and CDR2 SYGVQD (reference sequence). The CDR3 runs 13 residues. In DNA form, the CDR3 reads TGCGCCAGCAGTGCTGGGCCCCGATCTGAGCAGTTCTTC. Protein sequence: CASSAGPRSEQFF.

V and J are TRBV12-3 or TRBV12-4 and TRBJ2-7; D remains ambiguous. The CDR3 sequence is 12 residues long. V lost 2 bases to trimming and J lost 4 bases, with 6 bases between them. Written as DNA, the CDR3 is TGTGCCAGCAGTTTACTCGTATACGAGCAGTACTTC. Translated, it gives CASSLLVYEQYF.

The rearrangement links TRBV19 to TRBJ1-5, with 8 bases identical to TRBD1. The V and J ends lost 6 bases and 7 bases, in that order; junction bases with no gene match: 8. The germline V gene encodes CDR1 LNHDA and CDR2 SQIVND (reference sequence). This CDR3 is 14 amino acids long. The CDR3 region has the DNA TGTGCCAGTAGACGAAGACAGGGGCGGCAGCCCCAGCATTTT. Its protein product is CASRRRQGRQPQHF.

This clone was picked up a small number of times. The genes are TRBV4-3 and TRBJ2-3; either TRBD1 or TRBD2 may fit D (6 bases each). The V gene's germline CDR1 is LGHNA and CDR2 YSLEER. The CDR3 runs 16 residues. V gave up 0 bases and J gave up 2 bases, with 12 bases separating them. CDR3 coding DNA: TGCGCCAGCAGCCAAGATACGGGGGCTACCACAGATACGCAGTATTTT. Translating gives CASSQDTGATTDTQYF.

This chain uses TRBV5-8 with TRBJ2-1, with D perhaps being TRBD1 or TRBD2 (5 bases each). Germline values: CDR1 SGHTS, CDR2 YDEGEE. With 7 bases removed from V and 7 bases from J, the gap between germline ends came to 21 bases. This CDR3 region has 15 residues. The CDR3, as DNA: TGTGCCAGCGAGGGACCGGGCACCCTTAGGAATGAGCAGTTCTTC. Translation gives CASEGPGTLRNEQFF.

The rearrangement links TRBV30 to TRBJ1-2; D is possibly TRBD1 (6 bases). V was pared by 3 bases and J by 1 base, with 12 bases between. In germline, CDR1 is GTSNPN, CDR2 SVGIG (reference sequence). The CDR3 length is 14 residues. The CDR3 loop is CAWSPGQHNYGYTF. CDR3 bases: TGTGCCTGGAGCCCCGGACAGCATAACTATGGCTACACCTTC.

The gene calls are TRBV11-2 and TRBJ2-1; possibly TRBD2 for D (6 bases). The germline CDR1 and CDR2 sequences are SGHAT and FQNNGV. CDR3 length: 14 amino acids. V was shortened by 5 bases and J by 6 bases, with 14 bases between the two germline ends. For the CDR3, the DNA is TGTGCCAGCAGCATCGGGACTGCTGGCAATGAGCAGTTCTTC. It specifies CASSIGTAGNEQFF.

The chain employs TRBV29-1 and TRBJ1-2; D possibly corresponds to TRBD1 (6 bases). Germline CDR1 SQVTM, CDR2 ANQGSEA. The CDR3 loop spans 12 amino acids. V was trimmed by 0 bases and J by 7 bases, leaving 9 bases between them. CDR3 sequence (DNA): TGCAGCGTTGAAGATCAGGGGAGTGGCTACACCTTC. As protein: CSVEDQGSGYTF.